This T cell receptor (beta chain) was retrieved from a study of T cells after yellow fever vaccination. Whole-study findings and limits: Within FACS-sorted repertoires, abundant clonotypes contaminating from the bulk population could be present.

V was pared by 3 bases and J by 10 bases, with 10 bases between. The CDR3 length is 11 residues. Germline CDR1 SQVTM, CDR2 ANQGSEA. TCRdb itself ran the 5' RACE reads through MiXCR, one entry per CDR3 protein. Of some 500,000 distinct CDR3 sequences listed, 13% were seen once; the top ten hold 11% to 15%. This clonotype was detected only a few times. The antigen remains undetermined. This material consisted of PBMCs, taken on the day of the yellow fever booster vaccination. The rearrangement uses TRBV29-1 and TRBJ2-1; D is ambiguous. The receptor's source is a man aged 25 to 45 who received the YFV17D yellow fever vaccine. CDR3 sequence (DNA): TGCAGCGTTGATAGGGCGGCAGAGCAGTTCTTC. Its protein product is CSVDRAAEQFF.